The clone carrying this T cell receptor beta chain turned up a few times. As yet, its antigen is unknown. The sample comes from a study of T cell repertoires in cytomegalovirus infection. Study-wide context: Through public TCR beta signatures, both CMV infection and matching HLA type were indicated. Study-wide results and limits: HLA-C-restricted CMV clonotypes gave the most frequent clonotype in two of eight donors. Cumulative frequency of public TCR beta families picked out carriers of CMV plus the relevant HLA.

One entry per CDR3 protein, called by TCRdb with MiXCR from the reads. The repertoire holds around 300,000 distinct CDR3 sequences, with about 25% as singletons. The ends were cut back, 1 base at V and 0 bases at J, with 9 bases in the middle. This CDR3 is 15 amino acids long. Germline CDR1 reads LNHDA; CDR2 reads SQIVND (reference sequence). The source of this sequence is a human donor in good health (CMV status not recorded). Some clones in this sample may be carry-over from other donors' samples. V gene TRBV19 combines with J gene TRBJ1-1; D gene ambiguous. The sample consisted of cultured PBMCs, taken from culture after CMV antigen stimulation. For the CDR3, the DNA is TGTGCCAGTAGTATAGGCCTGGGCATGAACACTGAAGCTTTCTTT. Translation gives CASSIGLGMNTEAFF.